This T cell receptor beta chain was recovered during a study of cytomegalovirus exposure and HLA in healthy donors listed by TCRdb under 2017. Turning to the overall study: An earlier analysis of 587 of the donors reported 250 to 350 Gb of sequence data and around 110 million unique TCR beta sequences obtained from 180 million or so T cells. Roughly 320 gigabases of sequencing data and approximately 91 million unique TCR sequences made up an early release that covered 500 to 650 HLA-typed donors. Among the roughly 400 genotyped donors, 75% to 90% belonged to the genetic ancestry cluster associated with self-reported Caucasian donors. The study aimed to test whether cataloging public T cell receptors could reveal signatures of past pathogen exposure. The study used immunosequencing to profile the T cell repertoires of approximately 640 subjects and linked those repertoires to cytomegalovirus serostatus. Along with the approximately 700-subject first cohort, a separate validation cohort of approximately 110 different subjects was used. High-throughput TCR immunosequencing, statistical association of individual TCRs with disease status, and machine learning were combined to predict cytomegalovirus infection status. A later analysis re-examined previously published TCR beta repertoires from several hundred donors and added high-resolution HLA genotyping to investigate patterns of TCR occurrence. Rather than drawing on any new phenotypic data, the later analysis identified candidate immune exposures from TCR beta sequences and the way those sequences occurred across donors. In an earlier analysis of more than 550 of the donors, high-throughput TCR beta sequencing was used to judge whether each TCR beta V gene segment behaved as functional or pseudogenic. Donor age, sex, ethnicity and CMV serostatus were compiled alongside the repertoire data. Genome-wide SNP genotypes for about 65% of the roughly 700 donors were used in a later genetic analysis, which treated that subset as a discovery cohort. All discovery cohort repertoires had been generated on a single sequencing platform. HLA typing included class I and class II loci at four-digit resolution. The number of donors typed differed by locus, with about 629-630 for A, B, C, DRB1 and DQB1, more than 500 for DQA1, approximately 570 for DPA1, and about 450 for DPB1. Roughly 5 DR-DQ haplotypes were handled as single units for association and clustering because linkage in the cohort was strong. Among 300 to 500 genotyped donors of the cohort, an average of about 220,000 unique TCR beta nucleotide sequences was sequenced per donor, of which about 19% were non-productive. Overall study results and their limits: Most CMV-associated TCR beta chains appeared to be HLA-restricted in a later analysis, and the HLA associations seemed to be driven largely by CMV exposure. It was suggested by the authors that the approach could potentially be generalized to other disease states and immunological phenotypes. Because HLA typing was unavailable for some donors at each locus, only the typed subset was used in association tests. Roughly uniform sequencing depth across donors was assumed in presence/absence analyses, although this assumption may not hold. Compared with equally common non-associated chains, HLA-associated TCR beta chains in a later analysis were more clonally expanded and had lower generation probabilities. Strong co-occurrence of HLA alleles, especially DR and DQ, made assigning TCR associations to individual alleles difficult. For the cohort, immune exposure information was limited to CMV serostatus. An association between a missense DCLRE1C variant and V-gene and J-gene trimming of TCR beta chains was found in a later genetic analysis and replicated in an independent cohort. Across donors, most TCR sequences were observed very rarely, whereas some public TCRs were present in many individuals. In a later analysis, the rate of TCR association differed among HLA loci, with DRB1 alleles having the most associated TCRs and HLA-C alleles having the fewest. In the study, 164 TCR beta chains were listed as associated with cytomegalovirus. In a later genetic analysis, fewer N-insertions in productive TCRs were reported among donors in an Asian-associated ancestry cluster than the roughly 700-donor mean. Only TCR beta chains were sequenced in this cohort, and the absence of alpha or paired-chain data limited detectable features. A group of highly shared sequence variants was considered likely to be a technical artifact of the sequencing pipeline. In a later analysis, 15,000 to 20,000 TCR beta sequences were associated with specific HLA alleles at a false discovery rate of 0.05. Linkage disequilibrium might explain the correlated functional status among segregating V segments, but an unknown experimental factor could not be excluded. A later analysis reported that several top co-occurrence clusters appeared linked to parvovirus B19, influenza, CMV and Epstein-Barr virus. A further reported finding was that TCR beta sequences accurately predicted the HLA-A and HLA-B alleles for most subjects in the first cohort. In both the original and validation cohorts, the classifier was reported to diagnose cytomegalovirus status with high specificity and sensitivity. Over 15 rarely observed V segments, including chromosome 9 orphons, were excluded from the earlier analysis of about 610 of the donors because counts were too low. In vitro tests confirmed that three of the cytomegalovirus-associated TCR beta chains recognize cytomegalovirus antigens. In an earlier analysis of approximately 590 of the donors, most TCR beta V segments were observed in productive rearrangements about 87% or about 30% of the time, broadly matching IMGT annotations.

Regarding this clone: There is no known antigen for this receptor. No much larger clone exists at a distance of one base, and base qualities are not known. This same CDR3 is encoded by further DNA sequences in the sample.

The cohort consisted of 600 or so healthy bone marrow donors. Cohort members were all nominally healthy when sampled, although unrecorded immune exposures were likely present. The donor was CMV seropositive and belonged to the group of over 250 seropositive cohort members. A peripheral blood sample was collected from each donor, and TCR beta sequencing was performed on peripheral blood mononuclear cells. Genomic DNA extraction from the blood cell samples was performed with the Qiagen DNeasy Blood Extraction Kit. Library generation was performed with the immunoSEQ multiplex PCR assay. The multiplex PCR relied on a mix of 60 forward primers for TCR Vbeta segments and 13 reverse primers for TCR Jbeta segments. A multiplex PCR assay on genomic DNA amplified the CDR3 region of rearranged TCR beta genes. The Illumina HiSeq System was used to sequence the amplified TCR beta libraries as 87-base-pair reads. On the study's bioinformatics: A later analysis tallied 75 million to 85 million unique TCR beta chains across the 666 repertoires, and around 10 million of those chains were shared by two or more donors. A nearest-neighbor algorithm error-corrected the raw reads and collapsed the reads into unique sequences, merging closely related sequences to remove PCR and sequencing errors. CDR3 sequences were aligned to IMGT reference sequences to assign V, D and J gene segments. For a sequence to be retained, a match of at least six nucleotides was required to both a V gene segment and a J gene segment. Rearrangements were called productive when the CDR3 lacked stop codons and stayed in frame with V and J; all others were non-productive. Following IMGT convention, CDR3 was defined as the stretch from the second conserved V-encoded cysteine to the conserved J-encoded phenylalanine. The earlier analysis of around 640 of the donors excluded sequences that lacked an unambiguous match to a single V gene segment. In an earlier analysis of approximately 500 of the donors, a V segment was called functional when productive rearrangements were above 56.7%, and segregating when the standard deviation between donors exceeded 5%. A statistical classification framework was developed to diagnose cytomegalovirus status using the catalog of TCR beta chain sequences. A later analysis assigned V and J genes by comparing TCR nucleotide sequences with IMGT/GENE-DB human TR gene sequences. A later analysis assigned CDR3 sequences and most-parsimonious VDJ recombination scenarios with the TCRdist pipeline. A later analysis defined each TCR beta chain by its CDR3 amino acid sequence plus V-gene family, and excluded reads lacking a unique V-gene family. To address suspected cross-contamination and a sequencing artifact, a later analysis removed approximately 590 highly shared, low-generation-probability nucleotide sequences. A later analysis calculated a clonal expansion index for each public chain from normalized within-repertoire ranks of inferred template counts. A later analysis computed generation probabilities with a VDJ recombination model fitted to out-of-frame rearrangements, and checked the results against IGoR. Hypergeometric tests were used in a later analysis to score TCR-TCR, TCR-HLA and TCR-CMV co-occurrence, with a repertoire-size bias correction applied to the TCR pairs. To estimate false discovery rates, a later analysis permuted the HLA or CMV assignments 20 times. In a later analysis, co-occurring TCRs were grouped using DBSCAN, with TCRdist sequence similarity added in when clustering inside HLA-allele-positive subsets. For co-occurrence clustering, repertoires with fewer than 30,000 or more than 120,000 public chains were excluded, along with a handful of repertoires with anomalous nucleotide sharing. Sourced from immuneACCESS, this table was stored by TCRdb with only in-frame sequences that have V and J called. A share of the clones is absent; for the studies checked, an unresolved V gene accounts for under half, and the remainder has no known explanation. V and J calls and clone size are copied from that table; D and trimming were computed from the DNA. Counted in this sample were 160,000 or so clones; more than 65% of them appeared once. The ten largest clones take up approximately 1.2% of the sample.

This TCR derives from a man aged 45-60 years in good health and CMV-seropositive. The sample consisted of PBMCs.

DNA sequence: TGTGCCTGGAGTCGAGGTAACTATGGCTACACCTTC. This yields the protein CAWSRGNYGYTF. The chain is assembled from TRBV30 and TRBJ1-2; too little of a D gene remains to name it. The germline V gene (reference sequence) provides CDR1 GTSNPN and CDR2 SVGIG. Taken from cysteine to phenylalanine, the CDR3 has 12 residues. Of the read, only the CDR3 DNA is kept; its 36 bases are in frame from base 1. V was cut back by 2 bases and J by 1 base, leaving a gap of 5 bases between them.